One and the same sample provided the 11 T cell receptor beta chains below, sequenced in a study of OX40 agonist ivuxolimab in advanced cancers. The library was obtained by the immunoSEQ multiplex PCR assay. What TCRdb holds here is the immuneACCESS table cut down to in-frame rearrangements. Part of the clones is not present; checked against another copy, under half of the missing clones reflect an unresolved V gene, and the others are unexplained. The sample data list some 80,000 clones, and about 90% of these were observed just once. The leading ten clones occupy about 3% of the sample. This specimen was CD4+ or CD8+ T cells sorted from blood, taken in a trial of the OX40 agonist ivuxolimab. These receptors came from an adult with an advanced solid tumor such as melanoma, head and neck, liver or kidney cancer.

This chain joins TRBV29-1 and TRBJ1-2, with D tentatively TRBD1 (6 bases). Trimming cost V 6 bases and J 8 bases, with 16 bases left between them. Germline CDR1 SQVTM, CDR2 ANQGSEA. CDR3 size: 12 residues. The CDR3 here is CSVNLGGGGYTF. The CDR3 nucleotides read TGCAGCGTCAACTTGGGGGGCGGGGGCTACACCTTC.

For the CDR3, the DNA is TGTGCCAGCAGTGAAGGGCGGACAGGGGCCGGCGCAGATACGCAGTATTTT. It codes for CASSEGRTGAGADTQYF. The J gene is TRBJ2-3, the V gene TRBV6-1, with 9 nucleotides matching TRBD1. V dropped 1 base and J dropped 4; count of bases not matched to a gene: 9. The CDR3 has 17 residues. The germline V gene has CDR1 MNHNS and CDR2 SASEGT.

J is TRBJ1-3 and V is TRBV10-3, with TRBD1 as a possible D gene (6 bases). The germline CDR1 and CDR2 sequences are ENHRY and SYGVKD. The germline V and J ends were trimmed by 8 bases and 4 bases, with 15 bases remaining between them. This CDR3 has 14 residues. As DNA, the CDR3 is TGTGCCATCGATCCGACCGGACAGGGAAACACCATATATTTT. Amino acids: CAIDPTGQGNTIYF.

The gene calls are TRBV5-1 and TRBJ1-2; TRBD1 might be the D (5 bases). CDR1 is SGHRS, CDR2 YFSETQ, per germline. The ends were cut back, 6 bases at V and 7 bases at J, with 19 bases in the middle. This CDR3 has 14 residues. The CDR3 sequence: CASTSGPTEGGYTF. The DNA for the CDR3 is TGCGCCAGCACCTCGGGGCCGACGGAGGGTGGCTACACCTTC.

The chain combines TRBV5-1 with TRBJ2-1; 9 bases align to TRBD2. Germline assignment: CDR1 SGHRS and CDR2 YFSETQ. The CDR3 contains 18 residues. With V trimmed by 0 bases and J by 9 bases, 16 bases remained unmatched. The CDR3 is CASSLVPSGTQPGGEQFF. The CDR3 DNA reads TGCGCCAGCAGCTTGGTTCCTAGCGGGACCCAACCGGGTGGTGAGCAGTTCTTC.

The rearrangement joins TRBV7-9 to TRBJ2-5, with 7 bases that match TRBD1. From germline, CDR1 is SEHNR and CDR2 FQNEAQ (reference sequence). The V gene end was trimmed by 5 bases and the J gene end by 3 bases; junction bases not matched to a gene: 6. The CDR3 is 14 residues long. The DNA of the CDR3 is TGTGCCAGCAGCCCCAACCAGGGGGAAGAGACCCAGTACTTC. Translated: CASSPNQGEETQYF. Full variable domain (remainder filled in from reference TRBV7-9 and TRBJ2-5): DTGVSQNPRHKITKRGQNVTFRCDPISEHNRLYWYRQTLGQGPEFLTYFQNEAQLEKSRLLSDRFSAERPKGSFSTLEIQRTEQGDSAMYLCASSPNQGEETQYFGPGTRLLVL.

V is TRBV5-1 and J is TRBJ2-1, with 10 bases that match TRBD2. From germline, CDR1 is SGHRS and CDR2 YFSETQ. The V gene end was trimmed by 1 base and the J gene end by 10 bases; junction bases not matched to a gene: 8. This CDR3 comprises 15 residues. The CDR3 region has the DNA TGCGCCAGCAGCTTGAACCTAGCGGGGGATGGCGAGCAGTTCTTC. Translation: CASSLNLAGDGEQFF.

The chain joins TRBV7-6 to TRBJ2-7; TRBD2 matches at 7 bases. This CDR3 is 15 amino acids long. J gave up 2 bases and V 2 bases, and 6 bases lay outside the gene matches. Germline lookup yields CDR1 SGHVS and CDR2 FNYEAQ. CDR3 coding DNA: TGTGCCAGCAGCTTATTTATGGGGGGGGCCTACGAGCAGTACTTC. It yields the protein CASSLFMGGAYEQYF.

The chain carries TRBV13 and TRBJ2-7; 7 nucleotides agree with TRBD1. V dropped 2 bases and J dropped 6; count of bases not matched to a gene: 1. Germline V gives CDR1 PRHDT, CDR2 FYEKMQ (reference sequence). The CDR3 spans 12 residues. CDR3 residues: CASSLRTGEQYF. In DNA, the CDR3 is TGTGCCAGCAGCTTAAGGACAGGCGAGCAGTACTTC.

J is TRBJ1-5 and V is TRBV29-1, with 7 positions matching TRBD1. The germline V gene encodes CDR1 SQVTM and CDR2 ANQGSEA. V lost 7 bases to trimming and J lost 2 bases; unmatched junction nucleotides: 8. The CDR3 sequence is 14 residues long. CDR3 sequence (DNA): TGCAGCGCAAGGACAGGCCCTGGCAATCAGCCCCAGCATTTT. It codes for CSARTGPGNQPQHF.

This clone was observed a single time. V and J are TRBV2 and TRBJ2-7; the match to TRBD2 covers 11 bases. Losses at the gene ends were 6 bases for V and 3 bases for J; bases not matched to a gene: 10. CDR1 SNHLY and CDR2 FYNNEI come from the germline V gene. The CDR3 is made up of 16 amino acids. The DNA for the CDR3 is TGTGCCAGCAGGACAGGGACTAGCGGAGCCAACTACGAGCAGTACTTC. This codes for CASRTGTSGANYEQYF.